A selection of T cell receptor beta chains follows, all from one sample in a study of vaccination effects on CD4 cells after COVID-19. The repertoire was sequenced with immunoSEQ multiplex PCR; TCRdb's copy has only in-frame clones and lacks some. Of around 20,000 clones detected, 70% to 80% appear once; the ten largest clones hold about 9.7%. These receptors are not linked to any known antigen. This material consisted of CD4+ T cells from PBMCs cultured with HCoV-229E spike peptides, taken after COVID-19 vaccination. The receptors were sampled from a human donor who received a COVID-19 vaccine. CDR3s include the opening cysteine and the closing phenylalanine or tryptophan. The D gene is left open where the match is weak. Clone sizes are given selectively: once, few, many, or a class where the clone is expanded.

clone_size	v_call	cdr3_length	j_call	d_call	cdr3_nt	cdr3_aa
-	TRBV5-1	14	TRBJ2-1	-	TGCGCCAGCAGGTTGGTTTCTTCCCACAATGAGCAGTTCTTC	CASRLVSSHNEQFF
-	TRBV2	11	TRBJ1-2	-	TGTGCCAGCAGTGTCGGTTTTGGCTACACCTTC	CASSVGFGYTF
-	TRBV6-4	13	TRBJ1-2	-	TGTGCCAGCAGTGACGAGGGCGACTATGGCTACACCTTC	CASSDEGDYGYTF
-	TRBV3-1/TRBV3-2	13	TRBJ1-1	-	TGTGCCAGCAGCCAACTCGCTTGGGGTGAAGCTTTCTTT	CASSQLAWGEAFF
few	TRBV6-5	13	TRBJ1-2	-	TGTGCCAGCAGTAAAAAGGACCGATATGGCTACACCTTC	CASSKKDRYGYTF
few	TRBV12-3/TRBV12-4	13	TRBJ1-2	TRBD1	TGTGCCAGCAGCCCAGGGACAGGCTATGGCTACACCTTC	CASSPGTGYGYTF
-	TRBV5-1	12	TRBJ1-2	TRBD1	TGCGCCAGCACCGACAGGGAGAGGGGCTACACCTTC	CASTDRERGYTF
few	TRBV19	16	TRBJ1-5	-	TGTGCCAGTAGTATAGATATTGCTAGAGTCAATCAGCCCCAGCATTTT	CASSIDIARVNQPQHF
-	TRBV19	14	TRBJ2-7	-	TGTGCCAGTAGCCCGGACTTAAGCTCCTACGAGCAGTACTTC	CASSPDLSSYEQYF
-	TRBV29-1	13	TRBJ1-3	-	TGCAGCGTTAGTGCAGTGGCTGGAAACACCATATATTTT	CSVSAVAGNTIYF
-	TRBV5-1	17	TRBJ2-6	-	TGCGCCAGCAGCTTTTCTAGTTTGGTCTCTGGGGCCAACGTCCTGACTTTC	CASSFSSLVSGANVLTF
-	TRBV18	13	TRBJ2-1	TRBD1	TGTGCCAGCTCACCACAGGGGGCTTGGGAGCAGTTCTTC	CASSPQGAWEQFF
once	TRBV30	14	TRBJ2-5	-	TGTGCCTGGAGTGTCCGGGGGGCTCACAAGACCCAGTACTTC	CAWSVRGAHKTQYF
few	TRBV2	14	TRBJ1-1	-	TGTGCCAGCAGTCAAACCACGGTAAACACTGAAGCTTTCTTT	CASSQTTVNTEAFF
-	TRBV10-2	14	TRBJ2-1	-	TGCGCCAGCAGTAGGAGCGGATCCCAGGCGGAGCAGTTCTTC	CASSRSGSQAEQFF
few	TRBV29-1	13	TRBJ1-1	-	TGCAGCACCCGAACAGGGTCCGTAACTGAAGCTTTCTTT	CSTRTGSVTEAFF
-	TRBV5-5	14	TRBJ2-3	-	TGTGCCAGCATCAGGGGCAGAAGCACAGATACGCAGTATTTT	CASIRGRSTDTQYF
-	TRBV5-1	15	TRBJ2-7	TRBD2	TGCGCCAGCAGCTTGAAGGGACTAGCGGGGGACGAGCAGTACTTC	CASSLKGLAGDEQYF
-	TRBV11-2	15	TRBJ2-5	TRBD2	TGTGCCAGCAGCTTAGGGGTGGGAGGGTCGGAGACCCAGTACTTC	CASSLGVGGSETQYF
-	TRBV16	14	TRBJ1-2	-	TGTGCCAGCAGCCAATCATCCAGTGCCAGGAGCTACACCTTC	CASSQSSSARSYTF
-	TRBV5-6	12	TRBJ1-2	-	TGTGCCAGCAGCTTGACGGACTATGGCTACACCTTC	CASSLTDYGYTF
-	TRBV19	15	TRBJ1-1	-	TGTGCCAGTAGATATGGCCGGCAGTCGAACACTGAAGCTTTCTTT	CASRYGRQSNTEAFF
-	TRBV7-2	13	TRBJ2-7	-	TGTGCCAGCAGCTTGAGGGGAGGTAACGAGCAGTACTTC	CASSLRGGNEQYF
-	TRBV7-2	15	TRBJ2-1	TRBD2	TGTGCCAGCAGCCCTGGTGGACTAGGTTACAATGAGCAGTTCTTC	CASSPGGLGYNEQFF
-	TRBV10-1	16	TRBJ1-3	-	TGCGCCAGCAGTGAGTGGGTGAACCCCTCTGGAAACACCATATATTTT	CASSEWVNPSGNTIYF
-	TRBV7-9	14	TRBJ1-2	TRBD1	TGTGCCAGCAGCCCTATGGAGGGGGCCGGTGGCTACACCTTC	CASSPMEGAGGYTF
-	TRBV7-2	15	TRBJ2-1	TRBD2	TGTGCCAGCAGCTTAAGCGGGACTGTATTCAATGAGCAGTTCTTC	CASSLSGTVFNEQFF
once	TRBV3-1/TRBV3-2	15	TRBJ2-5	TRBD2	TGTGCCAGCAGCCAGGGGACTAGCGGGGGGGAGACCCAGTACTTC	CASSQGTSGGETQYF
-	TRBV15	17	TRBJ2-1	TRBD2	TGTGCCACCAGCAGCAAAACGCGACTAGCGGGAGGTAATGAGCAGTTCTTC	CATSSKTRLAGGNEQFF
-	TRBV18	14	TRBJ1-2	-	TGTGCCAGCTCACCACCGGGCGAGAACTATGGCTACACCTTC	CASSPPGENYGYTF
-	TRBV7-9	14	TRBJ2-2	-	TGTGCCAGTCTCGTTCCCAACGACACCGGGGAGCTGTTTTTT	CASLVPNDTGELFF
-	TRBV5-4	13	TRBJ1-2	TRBD1	TGTGCCAGCAGTCCAGGGGGGAACTATGGCTACACCTTC	CASSPGGNYGYTF
-	TRBV5-6	14	TRBJ2-4	TRBD1	TGTGCCAGCAGCGTCCGGGACAGGCTTAACATTCAGTACTTC	CASSVRDRLNIQYF
-	TRBV19	13	TRBJ1-2	-	TGTGCCAGTAGTCCTGGCAGGGTGTATGGCTACACCTTC	CASSPGRVYGYTF
-	TRBV6-5	15	TRBJ2-7	TRBD1	TGTGCCAGCAGTCGCGACAGGGGGCAAGTCTACGAGCAGTACTTC	CASSRDRGQVYEQYF
-	TRBV3-1/TRBV3-2	14	TRBJ1-4	-	-	CASSQGFGRGASSF
few	TRBV6-1	15	TRBJ2-5	TRBD2	TGTGCCAGCAGTGAACTAGCGGGAGGGCAAGAGACCCAGTACTTC	CASSELAGGQETQYF
medium-sized	TRBV6-5	15	TRBJ2-5	TRBD2	TGTGCCAGCAGTCCGCTAGCGGGGGGAGGAGAGACCCAGTACTTC	CASSPLAGGGETQYF
once	TRBV5-1	15	TRBJ2-1	-	TGCGCCAGCAGCTTGGTGGGGAGCTCCTACAATGAGCAGTTCTTC	CASSLVGSSYNEQFF
-	TRBV7-8	15	TRBJ2-3	TRBD1	TGTGCCAGCAGCTCGACAGGGACCTTCACAGATACGCAGTATTTT	CASSSTGTFTDTQYF
-	TRBV6-5	13	TRBJ1-1	-	TGTGCCAGCATTGGGGGTTTGAACACTGAAGCTTTCTTT	CASIGGLNTEAFF
-	TRBV18	16	TRBJ1-6	TRBD1	TGTGCCAGCTCACCACTAGACAGGGCTGGAAATTCACCCCTCCACTTT	CASSPLDRAGNSPLHF
-	TRBV19	19	TRBJ2-7	TRBD2	TGTGCCAGTAGTATTTATACTAGCGGGAGGGCCGTACCTTGCCACGAGCAGTACTTC	CASSIYTSGRAVPCHEQYF
-	TRBV19	12	TRBJ2-3	-	TGTGCCAGTAGTATGGGCACAGATACGCAGTATTTT	CASSMGTDTQYF
-	TRBV6-5	14	TRBJ1-1	-	TGTGCCAGCAGTTATACAGGGAGCGGCACTGAAGCTTTCTTT	CASSYTGSGTEAFF
few	TRBV11-2	14	TRBJ2-7	-	TGTGCCAGCAGCTCGGGTCGGGGAGCCTACGAGCAGTACTTC	CASSSGRGAYEQYF
once	TRBV7-9	16	TRBJ2-3	TRBD2	TGTGCCAGCAGCCCCAGACTAGCGGGAGCGGAAGATACGCAGTATTTT	CASSPRLAGAEDTQYF
-	TRBV5-4	19	TRBJ2-7	TRBD2	TGTGCCAGCAGCTCCCAATATGGACTAGCGGGAGGTAGCTCCTACGAGCAGTACTTC	CASSSQYGLAGGSSYEQYF
-	TRBV11-2	15	TRBJ1-1	-	TGTGCCAGCAGCGTGTGGGCGGGGGTTAGGGAGAAAGCTTTCTTT	CASSVWAGVREKAFF
-	TRBV5-1	15	TRBJ1-4	-	TGCGCCAGCAGCTTCGCGTTGGCAACTAATGAAAAACTGTTTTTT	CASSFALATNEKLFF
-	TRBV7-2	16	TRBJ2-5	-	TGTGCCAGCAGCTTGTTGACCGGGACTGTCATGTGGACCCAGTACTTC	CASSLLTGTVMWTQYF
-	TRBV29-1	14	TRBJ1-5	TRBD1	TGCAGCGTCGTGATGCAGGGGGCAGATCAGCCCCAGCATTTT	CSVVMQGADQPQHF
-	TRBV19	13	TRBJ1-1	-	TGTGCCACCAAGAACAGGATTAACACTGAAGCTTTCTTT	CATKNRINTEAFF
-	TRBV4-2	17	TRBJ2-7	TRBD2	TGTGCCAGCAGCCTCACTGGGACTAGCGGGACATTTTACGAGCAGTACTTC	CASSLTGTSGTFYEQYF
-	TRBV12-3/TRBV12-4	12	TRBJ2-1	-	TGTGCCAGCAGCCGCCCCGGGCGTGAGCAGTTCTTC	CASSRPGREQFF
few	TRBV7-9	10	TRBJ1-2	TRBD1	TGTGCCAGCAGCTTAGAGGACAGGACCTTC	CASSLEDRTF
-	TRBV2	16	TRBJ2-3	-	TGTGCCAGCAGTGAACGGACAGGGAGGGACGTATGGGTGCAGTATTTT	CASSERTGRDVWVQYF
-	TRBV5-4	12	TRBJ2-7	-	TGTGCCAGCAGCTTGGGTTTAGGCGAGCAGTACTTC	CASSLGLGEQYF
-	TRBV13	15	TRBJ2-1	TRBD2	TGTGCCAGCAGCTTAGGTGGCGGGAGAGGGGATGAGCAGTTCTTC	CASSLGGGRGDEQFF
-	TRBV9	15	TRBJ2-1	TRBD1	TGTGCCAGCAGCGTGGGACAGGGAATGTACAATGAGCAGTTCTTC	CASSVGQGMYNEQFF